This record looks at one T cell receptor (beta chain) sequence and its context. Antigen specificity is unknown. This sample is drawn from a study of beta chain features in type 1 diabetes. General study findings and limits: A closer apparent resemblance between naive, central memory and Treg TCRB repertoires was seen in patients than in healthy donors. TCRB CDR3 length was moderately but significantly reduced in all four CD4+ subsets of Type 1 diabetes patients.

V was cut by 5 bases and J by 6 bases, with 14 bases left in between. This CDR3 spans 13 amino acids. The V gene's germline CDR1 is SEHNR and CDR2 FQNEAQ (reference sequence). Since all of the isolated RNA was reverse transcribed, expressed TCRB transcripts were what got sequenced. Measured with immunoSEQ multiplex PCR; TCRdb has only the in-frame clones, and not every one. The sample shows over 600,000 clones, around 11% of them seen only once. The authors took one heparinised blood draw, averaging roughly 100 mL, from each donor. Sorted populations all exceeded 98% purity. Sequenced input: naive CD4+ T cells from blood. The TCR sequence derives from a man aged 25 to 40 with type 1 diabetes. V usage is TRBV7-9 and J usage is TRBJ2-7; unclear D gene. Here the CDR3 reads CASSRVAGLEQYF. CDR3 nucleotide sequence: TGTGCCAGCAGCCGTGTTGCCGGGCTCGAGCAGTACTTC.